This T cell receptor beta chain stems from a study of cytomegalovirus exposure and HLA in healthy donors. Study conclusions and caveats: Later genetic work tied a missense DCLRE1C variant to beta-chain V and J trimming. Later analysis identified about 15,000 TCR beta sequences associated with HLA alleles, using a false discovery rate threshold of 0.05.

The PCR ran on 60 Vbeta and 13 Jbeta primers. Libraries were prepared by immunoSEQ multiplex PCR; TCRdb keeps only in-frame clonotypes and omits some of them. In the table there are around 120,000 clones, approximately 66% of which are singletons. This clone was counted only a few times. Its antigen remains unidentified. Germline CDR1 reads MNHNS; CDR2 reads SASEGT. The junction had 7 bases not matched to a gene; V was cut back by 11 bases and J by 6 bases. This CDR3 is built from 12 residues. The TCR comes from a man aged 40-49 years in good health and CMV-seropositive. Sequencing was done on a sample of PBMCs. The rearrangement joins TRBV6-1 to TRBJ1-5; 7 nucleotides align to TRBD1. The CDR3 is CASQTGSQPQHF. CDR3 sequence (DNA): TGTGCCTCCCAGACAGGGAGTCAGCCCCAGCATTTT.